This T cell receptor (beta chain) was sequenced for a study of T-cell reconstitution after alpha-beta-depleted transplantation in children. Study-level results: Newly generated T cells supplied most T-cell counts and diversity one year post-transplant. There were reportedly several hundred expanded graft clones from which alpha-beta T cells came about two months after transplant. At day 60, the high TCRbeta diversity found in some patients originated from recipient T cells and thymic progenitors that had survived.

Preparation of the TCRbeta library was carried out with unique molecular identifiers. TCRdb ran MiXCR on the PCR reads and lists one entry per CDR3 protein. The sample includes about 460,000 distinct CDR3 sequences, approximately 10% seen only once; the top ten take around 15%. As regards this clonotype: Its antigen remains unknown.

Trimming cost V 7 bases and J 3 bases; bases outside gene matches: 9. This CDR3 contains 14 residues. The germline V gene encodes CDR1 DFQATT and CDR2 SNEGSKA (reference sequence). The sample here was PBMCs, mostly from graft donor cells, taken 180 days after TCRalphabeta/CD19-depleted stem cell transplant. The V gene is TRBV20-1, the J gene TRBJ2-7, with 10 bases fitting TRBD2. The clonotype originates from a female patient between 2 and 15 years old who had a stem cell transplant for aplastic anemia, so the T cells may come from the graft donor. The CDR3 DNA sequence: TGCAGTGTCGAACCGGGACTAGCGAGCTACGAGCAGTACTTC. Translation gives CSVEPGLASYEQYF.